The present T cell receptor beta chain was sequenced within a study of cytomegalovirus exposure and HLA in healthy donors (dated 2017 in TCRdb). About the study as a whole: The 666 repertoires of the first cohort and the 95 to 150 validation repertoires were produced on the same platform, according to a later analysis. The aim of the study was to test whether cataloging public T cell receptors could identify signatures of past pathogen exposure. In addition to the first cohort of several hundred subjects, a separate validation cohort of under 150 different subjects was used. The study combined high-throughput TCR immunosequencing, statistical association of individual TCRs with disease status, and machine learning to predict cytomegalovirus infection status.

Separate from the roughly 660-subject first cohort, the validation cohort of about 110 subjects was the group to which the donors belonged. Broader findings and caveats from the paper: A few of the identified cytomegalovirus-associated TCR beta chains were confirmed in vitro to be specific for cytomegalovirus antigens. The authors suggested that the approach could potentially be extended to other disease states and immunological phenotypes. The classifier was reported to diagnose cytomegalovirus status with high specificity and sensitivity in both the original cohort and the validation cohort. Most TCR sequences were seen in very few donors, while some public TCRs were found in many individuals. The study listed 164 TCR beta chains as associated with cytomegalovirus. Of the cluster scores, 85% to 95% were above 0 in a later analysis, which found that TCRs clustered in the first cohort also tended to co-occur in the 95 to 150 validation repertoires. The validation cohort had no HLA typing available for a later analysis, so co-occurrence within that cohort was assessed over all 130 or so repertoires.

Concerning this clone: Its antigen is still unknown. No base-level quality is on record; no much larger clone is a single base apart.

Including the terminal cysteine and phenylalanine, the CDR3 comprises 13 residues. The only DNA kept is the CDR3, 39 bases in frame from the first base. From a lookup of the germline V gene (reference sequence), CDR1 and CDR2 are GTSNPN and SVGIG. V is cut back by 4 bases and J by 7 bases, with 6 bases in the junction unmatched. The library was produced with the immunoSEQ multiplex PCR assay. On the authors' methods: A statistical classification framework was built for diagnosing cytomegalovirus status from the catalog of TCR beta chain sequences. This is the immuneACCESS table as TCRdb keeps it, with only in-frame sequences that have V and J called. A part of the clones is gone; compared with another copy, unresolved V genes explain less than half, and the rest is unexplained. The V and J calls and clone size were taken over from that table, and D and trimming were inferred from the DNA. In this sample the table shows 55,000 to 65,000 clones, 95% to 96% of which occur a single time. Of the sample, 0.9% falls within the top ten clones.

This chain is built from TRBV30 and TRBJ2-2; the junction holds 7 bases that match TRBD1. This clonotype was sampled from a man younger than 35 in good health and CMV-seronegative. What was sequenced was PBMCs. The CDR3 region: CAWKRQGIGELFF. The sequenced DNA: TGTGCCTGGAAAAGACAGGGTATCGGGGAGCTGTTTTTT.